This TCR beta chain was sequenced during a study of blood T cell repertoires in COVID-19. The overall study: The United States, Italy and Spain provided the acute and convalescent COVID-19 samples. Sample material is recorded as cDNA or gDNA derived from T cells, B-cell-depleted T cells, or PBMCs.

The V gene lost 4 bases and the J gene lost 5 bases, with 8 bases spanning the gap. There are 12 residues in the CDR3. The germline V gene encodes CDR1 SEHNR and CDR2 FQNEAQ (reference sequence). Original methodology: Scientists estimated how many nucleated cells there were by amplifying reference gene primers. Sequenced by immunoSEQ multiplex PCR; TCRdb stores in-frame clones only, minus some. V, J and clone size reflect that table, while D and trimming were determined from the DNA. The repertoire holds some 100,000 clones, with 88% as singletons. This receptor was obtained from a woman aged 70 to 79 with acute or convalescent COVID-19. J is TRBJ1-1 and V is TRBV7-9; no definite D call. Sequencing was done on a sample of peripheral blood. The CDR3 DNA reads TGTGCCAGCAGCTACACCGGGACTGAAGCTTTCTTT. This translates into CASSYTGTEAFF.